The T cell receptor (beta chain) under discussion was sequenced for a study of T-cell reconstitution after alpha-beta-depleted transplantation in children. Study-level points and caveats: From surviving recipient T cells and thymic progenitors came the high day-60 TCRbeta diversity observed in some patients. One year post-transplant, T-cell counts and diversity were largely derived from T cells produced anew.

This CDR3 spans 17 amino acids. After removal of 6 bases from V and 0 bases from J, the junction contained 9 bases not matched to a gene. In germline, CDR1 is SQVTM, CDR2 ANQGSEA. The authors prepared the TCRbeta library with unique molecular identifiers. TCRdb re-analysed the PCR reads in MiXCR, keeping a single row per CDR3 protein. In the table there are hundreds of thousands of distinct CDR3 sequences, under 15% of which are singletons. This clonotype was counted many times. The target antigen is unknown. The specimen comprised PBMCs, mostly from graft donor cells, sampled 360 days after TCRalphabeta/CD19-depleted stem cell transplant. The receptor was isolated from a male patient between 10 and 17 years old who had a stem cell transplant for acute myeloid leukemia, so the T cells may come from the graft donor. The chain joins TRBV29-1 to TRBJ2-6; 9 bases map to TRBD1. For the CDR3, the DNA is TGCAGCGTGTTGACAGGGGGTCCCCTCTCTGGGGCCAACGTCCTGACTTTC. Translating gives CSVLTGGPLSGANVLTF. Based on the CDR3 plus reference TRBV29-1 and TRBJ2-6, the full variable domain is SAVISQKPSRDICQRGTSLTIQCQVDSQVTMMFWYRQQPGQSLTLIATANQGSEATYESGFVIDKFPISRPNLTFSTLTVSNMSPEDSSIYLCSVLTGGPLSGANVLTFGAGSRLTVL.